This TCR beta chain originates from a study of beta chain features in type 1 diabetes. Findings and caveats of the study: Whether TCRB rearrangement is influenced by HLA type was left unresolved in this analysis.

Notes on this clone: What it recognizes is unknown.

Every isolated RNA sample was fully reverse transcribed, so sequencing captured expressed TCRB transcripts. Sequencing was performed with immunoSEQ multiplex PCR; in TCRdb, only in-frame clones are kept and a portion is missing. The sample consists of over 120,000 clones, around a tenth of them appearing once. Germline trimming cut 1 base from V and 8 bases from J; bases unmatched to any gene: 4. Germline CDR1 is MNHEY and CDR2 is SVGAGI. The CDR3 loop spans 15 amino acids. This sequence originates from a young man in good health. The chain links TRBV6-5 to TRBJ1-5; 11 nucleotides align to TRBD1. Sequences were obtained from central memory CD4+ T cells from blood. The CDR3 here is CASSYYGQGAEPQHF. The CDR3 nucleotides are TGTGCCAGCAGTTACTATGGACAGGGGGCTGAGCCCCAGCATTTT.